This T cell receptor beta chain was found in a study of Ad26.COV2.S vaccination and SARS-CoV-2 variants. About the research overall: By the intramuscular route, Ad26.COV2.S was given once, or twice 56 days apart.

The protocol was immunoSEQ multiplex PCR, while the TCRdb copy is restricted to in-frame clones and leaves out a portion. The data show 400,000 to 450,000 clones, around 90% seen once. The V and J ends lost 8 bases and 1 base respectively, with 14 bases between them. Germline-derived CDR1 and CDR2 are SNHLY and FYNNEI. CDR3 size: 14 residues. The treatment denotes: 15 to 20 received Ad26.COV2.S at low or high dose, single or two shots; about five received placebo; per-sample allocation not given. Specimens were obtained on day 63 following the first vaccine or placebo injection. This TCR was sampled from a person between 18 and 65 years old who received the Ad26.COV2.S COVID-19 vaccine or a placebo. The specimen was peripheral blood, collected in a trial of Ad26.COV2.S vaccine versus placebo. The chain has TRBV2 and TRBJ1-1, with D perhaps TRBD1 (6 bases). The CDR3 region is CASSRDTGNTEAFF. CDR3 DNA sequence: TGTGCCAGCTCCCGGGACACTGGGAACACTGAAGCTTTCTTT.